These 28 T cell receptor beta chains originate from one sample sequenced in a study of monozygotic twins with inflammatory bowel disease. From its re-call of the 5' RACE reads, TCRdb lists each CDR3 protein once, without DNA. The specimen's table records hundreds of thousands of distinct CDR3 sequences. The sample taken for sequencing was blood. These receptors were collected from a human donor with ulcerative colitis or Crohn's disease, or a healthy co-twin of an affected twin (not recorded which).

The chain carries TRBV5-8 and TRBJ2-3; lacking DNA, the TRBD1 call made by TCRdb goes unchecked. There are 16 residues in the CDR3. In germline, CDR1 is SGHTS, CDR2 YDEGEE. CDR3 region: CASSFPGGHFFDTQYF.

This chain uses TRBV7-9 with TRBJ2-7; TCRdb's D call of TRBD1 is untestable without DNA. This CDR3 has 16 amino acids. Germline V gene lookup returns CDR1 SEHNR and CDR2 FQNEAQ (reference sequence). CDR3 sequence: CASSTNRGQGGYEQYF.

This chain joins TRBV12-3 or TRBV12-4 and TRBJ2-1. The CDR3 totals 14 residues. The CDR3 sequence is CASSLWLTKNEQFF.

The gene calls are TRBV19 and TRBJ1-4. CDR3 length: 13 residues. The germline V gene has CDR1 LNHDA and CDR2 SQIVND (reference sequence). The CDR3 here is CASRVATNEKLFF.

The genes are TRBV29-1 and TRBJ2-3. The V gene's germline CDR1 is SQVTM and CDR2 ANQGSEA. The CDR3 runs 14 residues. The CDR3 here is CSVVRGPSTDTQYF.

This chain connects TRBV12-3 or TRBV12-4 to TRBJ2-5; no DNA is available, so the TRBD2 call from TCRdb remains unchecked. This CDR3 has 14 residues. CDR3 residues: CASSSTSGIETQYF.

This sequence joins TRBV30 and TRBJ2-5; TCRdb designates TRBD2, a call that cannot be tested without DNA. This CDR3 comprises 14 residues. Germline CDR1 is GTSNPN and CDR2 is SVGIG (reference sequence). CDR3 amino acids: CAWSLGLAGETQYF.

V usage is TRBV14 and J usage is TRBJ1-6; the TRBD1 assignment by TCRdb is unverifiable without DNA. Germline CDR1 and CDR2: SGHDN and FVKESK. The CDR3 contains 13 residues. The CDR3 sequence: CASSRSKGTPLHF.

The CDR3 is CVSSRTGQETQYF. V gene TRBV3-1 combines with J gene TRBJ2-5; TCRdb's D call of TRBD1 is untestable without DNA. The CDR3 consists of 13 residues. CDR1 and CDR2 from the germline V gene are LGHDT and YNNKEL (reference sequence).

The V call is TRBV28, the J call TRBJ2-1; checking the TCRdb D call of TRBD2 is not possible without DNA. CDR1 MDHEN and CDR2 SYDVKM come from the germline V gene. The CDR3 contains 13 residues. CDR3 residues: CASSIAVYNEQFF.

The chain employs TRBV7-2 and TRBJ2-5. Germline V gene sequence: CDR1 SGHTA, CDR2 FQGNSA. This CDR3 contains 14 residues. CDR3 protein: CASSLDLRQETQYF.

The rearrangement links TRBV7-9 to TRBJ2-2; TCRdb selects TRBD1, and the lack of DNA leaves this call unchecked. Germline CDR1 and CDR2: SEHNR and FQNEAQ (reference sequence). This CDR3 has 15 residues. The CDR3 loop reads CASSLSGGHTGELFF.

The gene calls are TRBV19 and TRBJ2-4; TCRdb's D gene call, TRBD1, goes unchecked for lack of DNA. The CDR3 is 13 residues long. Germline CDR1 reads LNHDA; CDR2 reads SQIVND (reference sequence). CDR3 sequence reads: CASNGGAKNIQYF.

This chain joins TRBV18 and TRBJ1-2; TCRdb picks TRBD1, but there is no DNA to check that call. The CDR3 has 15 residues. Germline V gene sequence: CDR1 KGHSH, CDR2 LQKENI. The chain's CDR3 is CASSPNAQANYGYTF.

The genes are TRBV6-1 and TRBJ2-3; TCRdb's D call, TRBD2, is unchecked because there is no DNA. Germline CDR1 reads MNHNS; CDR2 reads SASEGT. The CDR3 extends over 17 amino acids. The CDR3 region is CASKGGSGAFSTDTQYF.

This chain connects TRBV18 to TRBJ2-7; the TRBD1 assignment by TCRdb is unverifiable without DNA. Germline V gene sequence: CDR1 KGHSH, CDR2 LQKENI. This CDR3 comprises 14 residues. CDR3 loop: CASSQDSTTYEQYF.

The chain is built from TRBV5-1 and TRBJ2-2; the TCRdb D gene call, TRBD1, has no DNA to confirm it. Germline V CDR1 and CDR2: SGHRS, YFSETQ. This CDR3 has 14 residues. The CDR3 reads CASAGTMNTGELFF.

This rearrangement joins TRBV27 to TRBJ1-2; without DNA, the TCRdb call of TRBD1 cannot be checked. The CDR3 is made up of 13 amino acids. Germline CDR1 and CDR2: MNHEY and SMNVEV (reference sequence). The CDR3 here is CASSSSGGYGYTF.

The CDR3 region is CASSQQVQGTQYF. The rearrangement joins TRBV4-1 to TRBJ2-5. CDR3 length: 13 amino acids. Germline-derived CDR1 and CDR2 are MGHRA and YSYEKL.

V is TRBV9 and J is TRBJ2-1; as DNA is missing, the TRBD1 call by TCRdb cannot be tested. Germline CDR1 is SGDLS and CDR2 is YYNGEE. The CDR3 consists of 16 residues. The CDR3 here is CASNPEGAAGNNEQFF.

The V gene is TRBV7-2, the J gene TRBJ1-6. The CDR3 loop spans 15 amino acids. Germline values: CDR1 SGHTA, CDR2 FQGNSA. The CDR3 sequence: CASSAGSSYNSPLHF.

This sequence joins TRBV2 and TRBJ1-5. The CDR3 runs to 14 residues. The germline gives CDR1 SNHLY, CDR2 FYNNEI. CDR3 loop: CASRGGVVDQPQHF. Based on the CDR3 plus reference TRBV2 and TRBJ1-5, the full variable domain is EPEVTQTPSHQVTQMGQEVILRCVPISNHLYFYWYRQILGQKVEFLVSFYNNEISEKSEIFDDQFSVERPDGSNFTLKIRSTKLEDSAMYFCASRGGVVDQPQHFGDGTRLSIL.

The chain has TRBV3-1 and TRBJ2-5; the D call from TCRdb, TRBD2, cannot be confirmed without DNA. This CDR3 region has 13 residues. The germline V gene encodes CDR1 LGHDT and CDR2 YNNKEL (reference sequence). This chain's CDR3 is CASSLRLAETQYF.

The V call is TRBV10-3, the J call TRBJ2-7; absent DNA, TCRdb's TRBD1 call cannot be checked. This CDR3 has 12 residues. Germline lookup yields CDR1 ENHRY and CDR2 SYGVKD. The CDR3 loop is CAISAARDREYF.

This chain uses TRBV10-3 with TRBJ2-3; TCRdb proposes TRBD1, but this gene call is untestable without DNA. The CDR3 extends over 13 amino acids. Germline V gives CDR1 ENHRY, CDR2 SYGVKD. The CDR3 loop is CATLGQRTDTQYF.

The V call is TRBV5-1, the J call TRBJ1-1. Germline loops: CDR1 SGHRS, CDR2 YFSETQ. CDR3 size: 14 residues. The CDR3 is CASGLAVVGGEAFF.

The rearrangement uses TRBV7-2 and TRBJ2-6. CDR3 size: 17 residues. Germline loops: CDR1 SGHTA, CDR2 FQGNSA. The CDR3 reads CASSLAPAVSGANVLTF.

This chain connects TRBV4-2 to TRBJ1-2. The CDR3 sequence is 16 residues long. CDR1 and CDR2 (germline): LGHNA, YNFKEQ. CDR3 loop: CASSQEAWGLNYGYTF.